This entry lists 9 T cell receptor beta chains sequenced from one sample in a study of cytomegalovirus exposure and HLA in healthy donors. Here immunoSEQ multiplex PCR was the method, and the copy in TCRdb shows in-frame clones only, minus some. The sample contains tens of thousands of clones, around 94% of which appear only once. The sample taken for sequencing was PBMCs. Source of these receptors: a man between 18 and 29 years old in good health and CMV-seronegative.

This chain connects TRBV14 to TRBJ2-1; TRBD2 agrees at 10 bases. V was pared by 0 bases and J by 9 bases, with 5 bases of the junction left unmatched. Germline V gene lookup returns CDR1 SGHDN and CDR2 FVKESK. The CDR3 totals 15 residues. The CDR3 DNA reads TGTGCCAGCAGCCAAGAAAGCGGGAGGGCGGGTGAGCAGTTCTTC. Its protein is CASSQESGRAGEQFF. The full variable domain, completed using reference TRBV14 and TRBJ2-1, is EAGVTQFPSHSVIEKGQTVTLRCDPISGHDNLYWYRRVMGKEIKFLLHFVKESKQDESGMPNNRFLAERTGGTYSTLKVQPAELEDSGVYFCASSQESGRAGEQFFGPGTRLTVL.

The chain employs TRBV10-1 and TRBJ2-3, with 8 nucleotides matching TRBD2. Germline trimming cut 6 bases from V and 8 bases from J; bases unmatched to any gene: 7. Germline assignment: CDR1 WNHNN and CDR2 SYGVQD (reference sequence). This CDR3 is built from 13 residues. DNA for the CDR3: TGCGCCAGCAGCTTGACTAGCGTTAGTACGCAGTATTTT. This translates into CASSLTSVSTQYF.

This chain joins TRBV6-6 and TRBJ1-2; 8 bases match TRBD1. The CDR3 covers 15 residues. Trimming cost V 4 bases and J 2 bases; bases outside gene matches: 6. The V gene's germline CDR1 is MNHNY and CDR2 SVGAGI (reference sequence). This CDR3 reads CASSSGTGENYGYTF. The CDR3 DNA is TGTGCCAGCAGTTCCGGGACAGGCGAAAACTATGGCTACACCTTC.

This clone has only one observation. The chain recombines TRBV6-4 with TRBJ1-5, with 8 bases that match TRBD1. J gave up 3 bases and V 7 bases, and 8 bases lay outside the gene matches. The germline CDR1 and CDR2 sequences are MRHNA and SNTAGT. The CDR3 is 15 residues long. CDR3 amino acids: CASTRGQGANQPQHF. Here the CDR3 DNA reads TGTGCCAGCACCCGAGGACAGGGAGCCAATCAGCCCCAGCATTTT.

This sequence joins TRBV5-1 and TRBJ1-1; weak D call: TRBD1 (6 bases). In germline, CDR1 is SGHRS, CDR2 YFSETQ. This CDR3 is built from 14 residues. Trimming took off 4 bases at V and 1 base at J, with 11 bases between the two ends. The CDR3 region is CASSLGQQNTEAFF. CDR3 bases: TGCGCCAGCAGCCTCGGACAGCAGAACACTGAAGCTTTCTTT.

This clone was seen a handful of times. This sequence joins TRBV5-1 and TRBJ1-1; 10 bases are shared with TRBD1. V was clipped by 3 bases and J by 4 bases; unmatched bases: 6. Germline V gives CDR1 SGHRS, CDR2 YFSETQ. The CDR3 extends over 15 amino acids. As DNA, the CDR3 is TGCGCCAGCAGCTCCCGGACAGGGGGGAGCACTGAAGCTTTCTTT. It codes for CASSSRTGGSTEAFF.

This chain uses TRBV18 with TRBJ2-6; tentatively, D is TRBD1 (5 bases). This CDR3 spans 19 amino acids. In germline, CDR1 is KGHSH, CDR2 LQKENI. With 3 bases removed from V and 3 bases from J, the gap between germline ends came to 21 bases. CDR3 coding DNA: TGTGCCAGCTCACCCCTGGGTACATCCCAGGGAATTGGGGCCAACGTCCTGACTTTC. Protein: CASSPLGTSQGIGANVLTF.

The chain recombines TRBV6-6 with TRBJ1-5; possibly TRBD1 for D (6 bases). Trimming shortened V by 4 bases and J by 11 bases, and 9 bases separated the two germline ends. The germline CDR1 and CDR2 sequences are MNHNY and SVGAGI (reference sequence). The CDR3 runs 11 residues. CDR3 bases: TGTGCCAGCAGTTCTTCAGGGGCCCAGCATTTT. This sequence encodes CASSSSGAQHF.

This clone is a singleton in its sample. The V call is TRBV5-6, the J call TRBJ2-5, with D possibly being TRBD2 (5 bases). Looked up from germline, CDR1 is SGHDT and CDR2 is YYEEEE. V gave up 0 bases and J gave up 2 bases, with 8 bases separating them. The CDR3 contains 14 residues. The CDR3 sequence: CASSLDWEQETQYF. CDR3 nucleotide sequence: TGTGCCAGCAGCTTGGATTGGGAGCAAGAGACCCAGTACTTC. Supplemented by reference TRBV5-6 and TRBJ2-5, the full variable domain reads DAGVTQSPTHLIKTRGQQVTLRCSPKSGHDTVSWYQQALGQGPQFIFQYYEEEERQRGNFPDRFSGHQFPNYSSELNVNALLLGDSALYLCASSLDWEQETQYFGPGTRLLVL.